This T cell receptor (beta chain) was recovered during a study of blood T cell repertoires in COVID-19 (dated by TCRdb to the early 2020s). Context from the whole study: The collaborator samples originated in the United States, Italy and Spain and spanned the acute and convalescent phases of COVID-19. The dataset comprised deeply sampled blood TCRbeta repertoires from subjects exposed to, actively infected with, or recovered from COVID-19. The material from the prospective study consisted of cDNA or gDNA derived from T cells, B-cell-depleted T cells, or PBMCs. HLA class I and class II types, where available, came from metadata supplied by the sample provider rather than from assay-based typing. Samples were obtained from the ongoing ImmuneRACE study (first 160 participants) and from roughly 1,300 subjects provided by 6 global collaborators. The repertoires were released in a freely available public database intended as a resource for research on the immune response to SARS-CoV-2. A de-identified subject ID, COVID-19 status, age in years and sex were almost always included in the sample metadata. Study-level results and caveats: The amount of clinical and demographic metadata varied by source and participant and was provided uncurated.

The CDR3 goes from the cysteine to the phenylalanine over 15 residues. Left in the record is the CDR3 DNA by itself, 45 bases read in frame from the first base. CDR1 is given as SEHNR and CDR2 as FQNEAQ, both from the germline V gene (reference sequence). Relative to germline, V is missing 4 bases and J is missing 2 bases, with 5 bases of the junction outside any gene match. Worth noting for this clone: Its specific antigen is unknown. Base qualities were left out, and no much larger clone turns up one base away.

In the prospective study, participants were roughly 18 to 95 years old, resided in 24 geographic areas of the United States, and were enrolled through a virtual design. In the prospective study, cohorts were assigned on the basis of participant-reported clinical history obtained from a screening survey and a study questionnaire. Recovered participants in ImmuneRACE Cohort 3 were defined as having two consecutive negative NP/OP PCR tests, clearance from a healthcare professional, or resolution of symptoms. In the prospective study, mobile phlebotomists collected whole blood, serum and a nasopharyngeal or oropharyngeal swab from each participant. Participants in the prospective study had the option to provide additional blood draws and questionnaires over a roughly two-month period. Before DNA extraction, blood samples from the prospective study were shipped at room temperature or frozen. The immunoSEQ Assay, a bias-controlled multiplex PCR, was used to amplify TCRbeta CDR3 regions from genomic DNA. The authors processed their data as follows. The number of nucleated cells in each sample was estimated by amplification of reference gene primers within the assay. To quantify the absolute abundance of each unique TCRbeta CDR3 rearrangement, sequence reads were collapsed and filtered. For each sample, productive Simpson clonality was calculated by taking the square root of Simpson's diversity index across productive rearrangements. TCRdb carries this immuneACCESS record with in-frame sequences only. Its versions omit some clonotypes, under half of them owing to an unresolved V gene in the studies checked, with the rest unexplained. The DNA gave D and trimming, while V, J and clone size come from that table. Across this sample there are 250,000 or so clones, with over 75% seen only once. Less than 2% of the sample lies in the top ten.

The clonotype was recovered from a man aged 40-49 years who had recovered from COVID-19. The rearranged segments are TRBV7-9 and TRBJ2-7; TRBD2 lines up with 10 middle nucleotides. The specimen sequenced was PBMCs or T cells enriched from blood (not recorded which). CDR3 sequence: CASSSLSGGAYEQYF. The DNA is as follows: TGTGCCAGCAGCTCCCTGAGCGGGGGGGCCTACGAGCAGTACTTC.